This T cell receptor beta chain was sequenced during a study of T cell responses to AZD1222 COVID-19 vaccine. Broader study findings: Just six AZD1222 recipients were seropositive at baseline. Unmutated regions of variants are reportedly targeted by nearly half of spike-specific TCRs. None of the repertoires were sampled until the peak T cell response had passed.

This CDR3 has 13 residues. Germline CDR1 is MNHEY and CDR2 is SVGAGI. With V trimmed by 5 bases and J by 8 bases, 8 bases remained unmatched. Remarks on this clone: Its antigen is not identified.

Some clones are missing from TCRdb's copy, which holds only in-frame ones; the method was immunoSEQ multiplex PCR. Found here are approximately 180,000 clones, 80% to 95% of them singletons; the top ten hold around 9.3%. The material sequenced was peripheral blood, taken on day 0 of AZD1222 vaccination. This receptor was taken from an adult in good health. V gene TRBV6-5 combines with J gene TRBJ1-2; the match to TRBD1 covers 7 bases. This CDR3 reads CASSTGDIEGYTF. For the CDR3, the DNA is TGTGCCAGCAGTACAGGGGATATAGAGGGCTACACCTTC.